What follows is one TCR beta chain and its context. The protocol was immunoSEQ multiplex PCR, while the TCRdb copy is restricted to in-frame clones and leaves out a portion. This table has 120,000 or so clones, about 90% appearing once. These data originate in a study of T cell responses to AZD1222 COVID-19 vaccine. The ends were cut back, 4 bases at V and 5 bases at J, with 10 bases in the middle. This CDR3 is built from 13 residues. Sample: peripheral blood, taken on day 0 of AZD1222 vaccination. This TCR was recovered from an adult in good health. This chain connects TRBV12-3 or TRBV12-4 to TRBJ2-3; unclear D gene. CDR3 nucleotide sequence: TGTGCCAGCAGTTCACTTCAAAAAGATACGCAGTATTTT. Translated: CASSSLQKDTQYF.